The 27 T cell receptor beta chains reported below all come from one sample, sequenced in a study of early stage breast cancer tumors. Clones were read by immunoSEQ multiplex PCR, and TCRdb kept only the in-frame ones, dropping some. In the table there are some 32,000 clones, roughly 77% of which are singletons. The sample comprised breast tumor tissue. The source is a person under 45 with breast cancer.

The J gene is TRBJ2-2, the V gene TRBV19; 9 bases are a match to TRBD2. The CDR3 is made up of 14 amino acids. Per the germline V gene, CDR1 is LNHDA and CDR2 is SQIVND (reference sequence). The CDR3 protein is CVTSGQAGTGELFF. The CDR3 region has the DNA TGTGTGACTAGCGGACAGGCGGGGACCGGGGAGCTGTTTTTT.

In its sample, this clone was seen once. The chain is built from TRBV18 and TRBJ2-1; 14 nucleotides line up with TRBD2. The CDR3 consists of 16 residues. The V segment lost 3 bases and the J segment 4 bases; nucleotides outside the gene matches: 2. Germline values: CDR1 KGHSH, CDR2 LQKENI. The chain's CDR3 is CASSPGTSGSYNEQFF. The CDR3 DNA is TGTGCCAGCTCACCCGGGACTAGCGGGAGTTACAATGAGCAGTTCTTC.

The CDR3 here is CASSISGSSWYNEQFF. The CDR3 bases are TGTGCCAGTAGTATTTCAGGGTCTAGCTGGTACAATGAGCAGTTCTTC. The chain couples TRBV19 to TRBJ2-1; possibly TRBD1 or TRBD2 for D (5 bases each). The germline V gene has CDR1 LNHDA and CDR2 SQIVND (reference sequence). With 3 bases removed from V and 4 bases from J, the gap between germline ends came to 16 bases. CDR3 length: 16 residues.

The V gene is TRBV6-5, the J gene TRBJ2-3, with D possibly being TRBD2 (8 bases). V lost 0 bases to trimming and J lost 5 bases, with 15 bases between them. In germline, CDR1 is MNHEY, CDR2 SVGAGI. CDR3 length: 16 residues. The CDR3, as DNA: TGTGCCAGCAGTTACTCTCCGGGAGGGGGCGGAGATACGCAGTATTTT. Encoded protein: CASSYSPGGGGDTQYF.

The J gene is TRBJ1-1, the V gene TRBV5-1, with 7 bases lining up with TRBD1. V shed 0 bases and J 1 base; nucleotides not matched to a gene: 12. The CDR3 runs to 18 residues. Per germline, CDR1 SGHRS and CDR2 YFSETQ. CDR3: CASSLGASRGQKNTEAFF. The CDR3, as DNA: TGCGCCAGCAGCTTGGGGGCAAGTCGGGGACAGAAGAACACTGAAGCTTTCTTT.

The chain employs TRBV15 and TRBJ2-7, with a possible D match to TRBD2 (6 bases). Trimming took 5 bases from V and 6 from J, leaving 17 bases between them. The germline gives CDR1 LNHNV, CDR2 YYDKDF (reference sequence). The CDR3 has 14 amino acids. CDR3 in amino acids: CATSVAGTAAEQYF. DNA of the CDR3: TGTGCCACCAGCGTCGCGGGGACGGCGGCCGAGCAGTACTTC.

This clone was observed a few times. The chain carries TRBV19 and TRBJ1-2; D possibly corresponds to TRBD1 (5 bases). Trimming took off 5 bases at V and 4 bases at J, with 11 bases between the two ends. CDR1 LNHDA and CDR2 SQIVND come from the germline V gene (reference sequence). The CDR3 is made up of 13 amino acids. This chain's CDR3 is CASSGTVSYGYTF. Written as DNA, the CDR3 is TGTGCCAGTAGTGGGACGGTTTCCTATGGCTACACCTTC. Full variable domain (missing parts from reference TRBV19 and TRBJ1-2): DGGITQSPKYLFRKEGQNVTLSCEQNLNHDAMYWYRQDPGQGLRLIYYSQIVNDFQKGDIAEGYSVSREKKESFPLTVTSAQKNPTAFYLCASSGTVSYGYTFGSGTRLTVV.

This clone appeared a single time. CDR3 bases: TGTGCCAGCAGCGGACCGAGCGGGAGCGGTCGGTTCTACAATGAGCAGTTCTTC. Its protein product is CASSGPSGSGRFYNEQFF. The chain combines TRBV9 with TRBJ2-1; 8 bases agree with TRBD2. CDR1 is SGDLS, CDR2 YYNGEE, per germline. This CDR3 is 18 amino acids long. V dropped 3 bases and J dropped 3; count of bases not matched to a gene: 14.

V is TRBV29-1 and J is TRBJ2-3; 10 positions match TRBD1. CDR3 length: 15 amino acids. Germline loops: CDR1 SQVTM, CDR2 ANQGSEA. V gave up 3 bases and J gave up 4 bases; unmatched junction bases: 7. The CDR3 DNA reads TGCAGCGTTGAGAAGGGACAGGGGTTAGCAGATACGCAGTATTTT. This codes for CSVEKGQGLADTQYF.

This clone was detected a few times. This chain links TRBV7-2 with TRBJ2-2, with TRBD2 identical over 12 bases. V was pared by 5 bases and J by 8 bases, with 6 bases of the junction left unmatched. CDR3 size: 15 residues. CDR1 and CDR2 from the germline V gene are SGHTA and FQGNSA. The CDR3 is CASSRLAGELGELFF. The DNA for the CDR3 is TGTGCCAGCAGCCGACTAGCGGGAGAACTAGGGGAGCTGTTTTTT.

In DNA form, the CDR3 reads TGTGCCTGGAAGGGCGGAGCTTACACTGAAGCTTTCTTT. Translated, it gives CAWKGGAYTEAFF. V and J are TRBV30 and TRBJ1-1; D uncertain. V was shortened by 4 bases and J by 3 bases, with 12 bases between the two germline ends. The CDR3 loop spans 13 amino acids. Germline-derived CDR1 and CDR2 are GTSNPN and SVGIG (reference sequence). Based on the CDR3 plus reference TRBV30 and TRBJ1-1, the full variable domain is SQTIHQWPATLVQPVGSPLSLECTVEGTSNPNLYWYRQAAGRGLQLLFYSVGIGQISSEVPQNLSASRPQDRQFILSSKKLLLSDSGFYLCAWKGGAYTEAFFGQGTRLTVV.

The V and J genes are TRBV6-6 and TRBJ2-3; perhaps TRBD1 as D (5 bases). The length of the CDR3 is 13 residues. V was shortened by 10 bases and J by 0 bases, with 11 bases between the two germline ends. Germline CDR1 is MNHNY and CDR2 is SVGAGI (reference sequence). This CDR3 is CAIQRGSTDTQYF. In nucleotides, the CDR3 is TGTGCCATCCAAAGGGGTAGCACAGATACGCAGTATTTT.

Only a few counts were recorded for this clone. The chain combines TRBV9 with TRBJ2-1, with TRBD2 matching over 10 bases. This CDR3 is built from 14 residues. Germline CDR1 is SGDLS and CDR2 is YYNGEE. V lost 3 bases to trimming and J lost 10 bases; unmatched junction nucleotides: 7. DNA for the CDR3: TGTGCCAGCAGCGCCGGGCTAGCGGGAGAGGAGCAGTTCTTC. Residues: CASSAGLAGEEQFF.

The chain has TRBV29-1 and TRBJ1-4, with D unresolved. This CDR3 is built from 11 residues. The germline gives CDR1 SQVTM, CDR2 ANQGSEA. Trimming stripped 3 bases from V and 8 bases from J, with 7 bases between. The CDR3 sequence: CSVERGEKLFF. CDR3 bases: TGCAGCGTTGAGCGCGGAGAAAAACTGTTTTTT.

The chain is built from TRBV11-3 and TRBJ2-1; D may correspond to TRBD1 or TRBD2 (5 bases each). V shed 1 base and J shed 10 bases, with 14 bases lying between them. This CDR3 contains 14 residues. CDR1 and CDR2 from the germline V gene are SGHNT and YENEEA. The CDR3 DNA reads as TGTGCCAGCAGCTTAGGACAGAGGGGCGGAGAGCAGTTCTTC. Its translation is CASSLGQRGGEQFF.

The chain is built from TRBV11-3 and TRBJ2-2; possibly TRBD1 or TRBD2 for D (5 bases each). The CDR3 runs to 17 residues. Trimming removed 5 bases at V and 1 base at J, with 17 bases between. CDR1 is SGHNT, CDR2 YENEEA, per germline. CDR3 amino acids: CASSQLPFGGNTGELFF. The CDR3 DNA sequence: TGTGCCAGCAGCCAACTCCCTTTTGGGGGGAACACCGGGGAGCTGTTTTTT.

The chain couples TRBV19 to TRBJ2-2; unclear D gene. Germline V gives CDR1 LNHDA, CDR2 SQIVND (reference sequence). The CDR3 is 13 amino acids. Trimming cost V 0 bases and J 8 bases, with 7 bases left between them. CDR3 nucleotides: TGTGCCAGTAGTATAGATCGCCAAGGGGAGCTGTTTTTT. It yields the protein CASSIDRQGELFF.

This chain joins TRBV7-3 and TRBJ2-2; TRBD1 aligns across 7 bases. This CDR3 comprises 17 residues. The germline V gene has CDR1 SGHTA and CDR2 FQGTGA. J was trimmed by 3 bases and V by 5 bases; bases with no gene match: 12. DNA for the CDR3: TGTGCCAGCAGCCTAGGCGGCCGGGACAGAGACACCGGGGAGCTGTTTTTT. Its translation: CASSLGGRDRDTGELFF.

The rearrangement links TRBV11-2 to TRBJ2-1, with D hard to call. In germline, CDR1 is SGHAT, CDR2 FQNNGV. The CDR3 spans 11 residues. V was cut by 5 bases and J by 9 bases, with 8 bases left in between. The CDR3: CASSEWGEQFF. The CDR3 DNA reads TGTGCCAGCAGCGAGTGGGGTGAGCAGTTCTTC.

The chain carries TRBV7-3 and TRBJ2-2; no clear D gene. Germline V gene lookup returns CDR1 SGHTA and CDR2 FQGTGA. Deletions cut 5 bases from V and 1 base from J, with 11 bases between. CDR3 length: 15 amino acids. In DNA form, the CDR3 reads TGTGCCAGCAGCCCTCTGGAACAGAACACCGGGGAGCTGTTTTTT. Protein: CASSPLEQNTGELFF.

This clone was seen a single time. Additional DNA sequences in this sample encode the identical CDR3. V and J are TRBV6-4 and TRBJ2-1, with D hard to call. Germline-derived CDR1 and CDR2 are MRHNA and SNTAGT. The V end lost 0 bases, the J end lost 0 bases, and 6 bases lay between the germline ends. This CDR3 comprises 15 residues. For the CDR3, the DNA is TGTGCCAGCAGTGACTCGTCAGGCTCCTACAATGAGCAGTTCTTC. It is translated as CASSDSSGSYNEQFF.

This clone came up a few times. The CDR3 coding sequence is TGTGCCAGCAGTGAAGCCCTCCATATGAGAGGAAACACCATATATTTT. Encoded protein: CASSEALHMRGNTIYF. The genes are TRBV6-1 and TRBJ1-3; D remains ambiguous. V lost 0 bases, J lost 4 bases, and 13 bases lay in between. Germline lookup yields CDR1 MNHNS and CDR2 SASEGT. This CDR3 contains 16 residues.

This clone occurred a few times. V usage is TRBV4-3 and J usage is TRBJ2-1, with TRBD2 matching 7 bases. V was clipped by 2 bases and J by 4 bases; unmatched bases: 14. The CDR3 has 18 amino acids. The germline CDR1 and CDR2 sequences are LGHNA and YSLEER. CDR3 sequence: CASSQLGPPASGYNEQFF. DNA of the CDR3: TGCGCCAGCAGCCAACTAGGGCCTCCGGCTAGCGGTTACAATGAGCAGTTCTTC.

The chain is built from TRBV6-5 and TRBJ2-1; D remains ambiguous. The ends were cut back, 5 bases at V and 1 base at J, with 3 bases in the middle. Per the germline V gene, CDR1 is MNHEY and CDR2 is SVGAGI. The length of the CDR3 is 12 residues. The CDR3 region is CASSVSYNEQFF. CDR3 nucleotide sequence: TGTGCCAGCAGTGTTTCCTACAATGAGCAGTTCTTC.

V and J are TRBV19 and TRBJ1-5; 12 bases are shared with TRBD1. The trim removed 7 bases at V and 5 bases at J, leaving 3 bases unmatched. CDR1 is LNHDA, CDR2 SQIVND, per germline (reference sequence). The CDR3 is made up of 14 amino acids. CDR3 sequence: CASTGTGGYQPQHF. The CDR3 nucleotides are TGTGCCAGTACGGGGACAGGGGGCTATCAGCCCCAGCATTTT.

CDR3 nucleotide sequence: TGTGCCAGCCTCTTATTTGCCGCGGGGCAGGACACTGAAGCTTTCTTT. This translates into CASLLFAAGQDTEAFF. This chain uses TRBV28 with TRBJ1-1; the D gene is possibly TRBD1 (5 bases). Germline CDR1 and CDR2: MDHEN and SYDVKM. Trimming cost V 8 bases and J 3 bases, with 22 bases left between them. CDR3 size: 16 residues.

This clone was found a few times. J is TRBJ1-1 and V is TRBV5-1; D ambiguous. CDR3 length equals 13 residues. Per germline, CDR1 SGHRS and CDR2 YFSETQ. V lost 1 base and J 4 bases, leaving 8 bases between the germline ends. The CDR3 DNA follows: TGCGCCAGCAGCTTGTGGCCCCGCACTGAAGCTTTCTTT. It encodes CASSLWPRTEAFF.